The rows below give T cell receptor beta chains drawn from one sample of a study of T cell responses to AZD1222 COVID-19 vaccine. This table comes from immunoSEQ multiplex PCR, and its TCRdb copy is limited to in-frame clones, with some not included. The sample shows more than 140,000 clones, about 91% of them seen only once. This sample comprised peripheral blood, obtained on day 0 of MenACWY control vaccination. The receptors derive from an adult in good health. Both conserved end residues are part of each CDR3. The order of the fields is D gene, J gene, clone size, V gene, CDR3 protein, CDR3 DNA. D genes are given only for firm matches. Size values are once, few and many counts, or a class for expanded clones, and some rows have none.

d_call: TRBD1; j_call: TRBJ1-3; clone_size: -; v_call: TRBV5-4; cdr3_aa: CASSLAGTVSNTIYF; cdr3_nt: TGTGCCAGCAGCTTGGCCGGGACAGTGTCAAACACCATATATTTT
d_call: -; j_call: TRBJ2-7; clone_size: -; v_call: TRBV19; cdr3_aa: CASSIVHSPSYEQYF; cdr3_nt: TGTGCCAGTAGTATCGTTCACAGTCCCTCCTACGAGCAGTACTTC
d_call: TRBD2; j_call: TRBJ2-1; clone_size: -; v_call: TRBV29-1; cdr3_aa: CSARGLAGGLEQFF; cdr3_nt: TGCAGCGCCAGGGGACTAGCGGGAGGGCTGGAGCAGTTCTTC
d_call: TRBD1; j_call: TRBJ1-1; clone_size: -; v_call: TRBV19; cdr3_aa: CASRQTGQGYTEAFF; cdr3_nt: TGTGCCAGTAGGCAGACGGGACAGGGATACACTGAAGCTTTCTTT
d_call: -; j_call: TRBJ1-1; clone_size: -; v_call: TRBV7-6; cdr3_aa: CASSFAGTNTEAFF; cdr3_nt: TGTGCCAGCAGCTTCGCAGGGACGAACACTGAAGCTTTCTTT
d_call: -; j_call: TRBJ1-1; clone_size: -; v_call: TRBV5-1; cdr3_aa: CASSLEAGAGTEAFF; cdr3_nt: TGCGCCAGCAGCTTGGAAGCGGGTGCGGGCACTGAAGCTTTCTTT
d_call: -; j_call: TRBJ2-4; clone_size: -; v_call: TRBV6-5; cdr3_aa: CASRPSHSGNIQYF; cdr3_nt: TGTGCCAGCAGGCCCTCTCATAGTGGAAACATTCAGTACTTC
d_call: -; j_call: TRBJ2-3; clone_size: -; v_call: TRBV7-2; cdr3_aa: CASSPDGIWTGTDTQYF; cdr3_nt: TGTGCCAGCAGCCCCGACGGTATATGGACAGGCACAGATACGCAGTATTTT
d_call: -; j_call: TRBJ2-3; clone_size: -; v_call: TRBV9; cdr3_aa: CASSPVSGFKSDTQYF; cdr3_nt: TGTGCCAGCAGCCCCGTGTCGGGTTTTAAGTCAGATACGCAGTATTTT
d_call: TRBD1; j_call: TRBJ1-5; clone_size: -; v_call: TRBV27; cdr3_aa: CASAPRTGGSNQPQHF; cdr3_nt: TGTGCCAGCGCCCCCAGGACAGGGGGTAGCAATCAGCCCCAGCATTTT
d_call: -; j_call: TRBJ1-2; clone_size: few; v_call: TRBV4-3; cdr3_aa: CASSHSSEWVYGYTF; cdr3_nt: TGCGCCAGCAGCCACAGTTCCGAGTGGGTCTATGGCTACACCTTC
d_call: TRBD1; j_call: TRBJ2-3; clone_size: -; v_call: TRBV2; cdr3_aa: CASSSNRGETDTQYF; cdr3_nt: TGTGCCAGCAGTTCAAACAGGGGGGAGACAGATACGCAGTATTTT
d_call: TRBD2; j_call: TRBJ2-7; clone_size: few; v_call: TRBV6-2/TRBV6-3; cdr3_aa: CASSYNQREKPPYEQYF; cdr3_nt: TGTGCCAGCAGTTACAATCAGCGGGAAAAGCCGCCCTACGAGCAGTACTTC
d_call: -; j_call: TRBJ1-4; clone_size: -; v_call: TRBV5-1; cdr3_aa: CASSTPAGADEKLFF; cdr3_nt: TGCGCCAGCAGCACTCCGGCGGGGGCTGATGAAAAACTGTTTTTT
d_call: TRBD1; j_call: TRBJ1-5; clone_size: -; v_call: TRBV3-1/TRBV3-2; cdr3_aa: CASSQAGQAGGQPQHF; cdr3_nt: TGTGCCAGCAGCCAGGCGGGACAGGCGGGCGGTCAGCCCCAGCATTTT
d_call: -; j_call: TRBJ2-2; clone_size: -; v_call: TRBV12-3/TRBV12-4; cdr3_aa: CASGLGSGELFF; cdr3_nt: TGTGCCAGCGGACTGGGGTCCGGGGAGCTGTTTTTT
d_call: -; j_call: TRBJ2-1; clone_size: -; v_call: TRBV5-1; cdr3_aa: CASSLAINEQFF; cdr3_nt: TGCGCCAGCAGCTTGGCCATCAATGAGCAGTTCTTC
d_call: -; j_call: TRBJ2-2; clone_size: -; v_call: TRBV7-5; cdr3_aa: CANRGGGSNTGELFF; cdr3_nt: TGTGCCAACCGTGGCGGGGGCTCGAACACCGGGGAGCTGTTTTTT
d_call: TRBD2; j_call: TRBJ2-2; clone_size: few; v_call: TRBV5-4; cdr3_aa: CASSPVAGRELFF; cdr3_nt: TGTGCCAGCAGCCCGGTAGCGGGGAGGGAGCTGTTTTTT
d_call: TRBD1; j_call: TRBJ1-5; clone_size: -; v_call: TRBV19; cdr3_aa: CASSIWTGAGNQPQHF; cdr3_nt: TGTGCCAGTAGTATTTGGACAGGGGCGGGCAATCAGCCCCAGCATTTT
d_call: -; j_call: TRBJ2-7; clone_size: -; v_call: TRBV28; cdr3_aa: CASSLDQASYEQYF; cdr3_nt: TGTGCCAGCAGTTTGGACCAGGCCTCCTACGAGCAGTACTTC
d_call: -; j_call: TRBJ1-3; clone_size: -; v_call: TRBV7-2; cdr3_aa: CASSLGQIRNTIYF; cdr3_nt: TGTGCCAGCAGCTTAGGCCAGATTAGAAACACCATATATTTT
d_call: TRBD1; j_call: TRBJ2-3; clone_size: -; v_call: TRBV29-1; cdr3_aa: CSVGTGGYPDTQYF; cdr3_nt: TGCAGCGTTGGGACAGGGGGCTACCCAGATACGCAGTATTTT
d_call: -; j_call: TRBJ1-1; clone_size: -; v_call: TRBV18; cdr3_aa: CASSPGVPELNTEAFF; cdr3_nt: TGTGCCAGCTCCCCCGGGGTCCCCGAATTGAACACTGAAGCTTTCTTT
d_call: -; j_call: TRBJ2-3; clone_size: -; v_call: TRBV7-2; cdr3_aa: CASSSGPNVGDTQYF; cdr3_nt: TGTGCCAGCAGCTCAGGACCTAACGTAGGAGATACGCAGTATTTT
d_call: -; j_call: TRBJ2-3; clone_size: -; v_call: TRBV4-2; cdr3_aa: CASSQGDATDTQYF; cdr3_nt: TGTGCCAGCAGCCAAGGTGACGCGACAGATACGCAGTATTTT
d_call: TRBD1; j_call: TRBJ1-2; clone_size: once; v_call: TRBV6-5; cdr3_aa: CASRGTGGLIGYTF; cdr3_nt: TGTGCCAGCAGGGGGACAGGGGGTTTAATTGGCTACACCTTC
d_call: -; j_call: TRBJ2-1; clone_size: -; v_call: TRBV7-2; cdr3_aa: CASSPMGISYNEQFF; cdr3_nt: TGTGCCAGCAGCCCCATGGGAATCTCCTACAATGAGCAGTTCTTC
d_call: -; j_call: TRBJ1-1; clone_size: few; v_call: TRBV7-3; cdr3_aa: CASSFTVNTEAFF; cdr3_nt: TGTGCCAGCAGCTTCACCGTGAACACTGAAGCTTTCTTT
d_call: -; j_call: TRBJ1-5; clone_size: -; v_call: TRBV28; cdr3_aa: CASSSLRGDQPQHF; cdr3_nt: TGTGCCAGCAGTTCGCTGAGGGGAGACCAGCCCCAGCATTTT
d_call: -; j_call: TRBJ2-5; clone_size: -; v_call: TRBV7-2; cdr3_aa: CASSLQETQYF; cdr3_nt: TGTGCCAGCAGTTTGCAAGAGACCCAGTACTTC
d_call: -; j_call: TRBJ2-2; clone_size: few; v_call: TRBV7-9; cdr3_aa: CASSPPEQHSRELFF; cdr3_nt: TGTGCCAGCAGCCCCCCGGAACAGCATTCTAGGGAGCTGTTTTTT
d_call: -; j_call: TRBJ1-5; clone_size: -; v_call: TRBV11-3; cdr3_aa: CASSPGRNQPQHF; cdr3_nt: TGTGCCAGCAGCCCGGGCCGCAATCAGCCCCAGCATTTT
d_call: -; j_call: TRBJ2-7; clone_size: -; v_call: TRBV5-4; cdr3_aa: CASSLPGASYEQYF; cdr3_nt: TGTGCCAGCAGCTTGCCCGGGGCCTCCTACGAGCAGTACTTC
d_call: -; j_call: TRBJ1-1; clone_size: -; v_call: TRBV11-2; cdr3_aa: CASSLETGRTEAFF; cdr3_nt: TGTGCCAGCAGCTTAGAAACAGGGCGAACTGAAGCTTTCTTT
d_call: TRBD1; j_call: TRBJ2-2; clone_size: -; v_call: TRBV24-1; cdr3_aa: CATSDWLTGGDGELFF; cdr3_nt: TGTGCCACCAGTGATTGGTTGACAGGGGGTGACGGGGAGCTGTTTTTT